The 7 T cell receptor beta chains below all came from one sample that was sequenced in a study of cytomegalovirus exposure and HLA in healthy donors. Assay: immunoSEQ multiplex PCR; the TCRdb copy retains only in-frame clones and omits some. The sample contains 150,000 to 180,000 clones, about 86% of which appear only once. Sequenced input: PBMCs. The receptors were gathered from a human donor in good health.

The chain links TRBV27 to TRBJ2-2; 9 bases line up with TRBD2. The CDR3 extends over 16 amino acids. From germline, CDR1 is MNHEY and CDR2 SMNVEV (reference sequence). The ends lost 4 bases at V and 5 bases at J; junction bases unmatched: 8. The CDR3 is CASSSLLAGSTGELFF. The CDR3 DNA sequence: TGTGCCAGCAGTTCGTTACTAGCGGGTTCTACCGGGGAGCTGTTTTTT.

The chain uses TRBV6-1 and TRBJ1-5; 7 bases are shared with TRBD1. Germline CDR1 and CDR2: MNHNS and SASEGT. Trimming took 4 bases from V and 9 from J; bases not matched to a gene: 6. The length of the CDR3 is 13 residues. Written as DNA, the CDR3 is TGTGCCAGCAGTGTGAGGGGGCAGTGGCCCCAGCATTTT. It encodes CASSVRGQWPQHF.

V is TRBV5-1 and J is TRBJ1-1; 8 nucleotides line up with TRBD1. The CDR3 has 13 residues. The J segment lost 4 bases and the V segment lost 1 base, leaving 0 bases of the junction unmatched. Germline V gene lookup returns CDR1 SGHRS and CDR2 YFSETQ. The CDR3, as DNA: TGCGCCAGCAGCTTGACAGGGGGCACTGAAGCTTTCTTT. This codes for CASSLTGGTEAFF.

This clone was observed a few times. V and J are TRBV28 and TRBJ2-7; 8 positions agree with TRBD1. The CDR3 spans 16 residues. CDR1 and CDR2 (germline): MDHEN, SYDVKM. The J segment lost 3 bases and the V segment lost 5 bases, leaving 12 bases of the junction unmatched. The CDR3 loop is CASSSWIRDRNYEQYF. CDR3 in DNA: TGTGCCAGCAGTAGTTGGATCCGGGACAGGAACTACGAGCAGTACTTC.

This rearrangement joins TRBV7-2 to TRBJ1-1; D is unresolved. V shed 5 bases and J shed 9 bases, with 16 bases lying between them. CDR1 SGHTA and CDR2 FQGNSA come from the germline V gene. This CDR3 has 13 amino acids. The CDR3 loop is CASSVGSSSQAFF. The CDR3 DNA reads TGTGCCAGCAGCGTAGGTTCAAGCTCCCAAGCTTTCTTT. Drawing the rest from reference TRBV7-2 and TRBJ1-1, the complete variable domain is GAGVSQSPSNKVTEKGKDVELRCDPISGHTALYWYRQSLGQGLEFLIYFQGNSAPDKSGLPSDRFSAERTGGSVSTLTIQRTQQEDSAVYLCASSVGSSSQAFFGQGTRLTVV.

This chain joins TRBV6-4 and TRBJ2-3, with 7 bases lining up with TRBD1. V lost 0 bases and J lost 0; bases outside the gene matches: 0. The CDR3 is made up of 15 amino acids. From germline, CDR1 is MRHNA and CDR2 SNTAGT. The CDR3 sequence: CASSDSRGSTDTQYF. DNA for the CDR3: TGTGCCAGCAGTGACTCCAGGGGGAGCACAGATACGCAGTATTTT.

The chain is built from TRBV27 and TRBJ1-2, with TRBD1 matching 9 bases. The CDR3 has 14 amino acids. Germline loops: CDR1 MNHEY, CDR2 SMNVEV (reference sequence). Germline trimming cut 5 bases from V and 2 bases from J; bases unmatched to any gene: 3. The DNA for the CDR3 is TGTGCCAGCAGTCCCGGACAGGGGAACTATGGCTACACCTTC. Amino acid sequence: CASSPGQGNYGYTF.